Below are 10 T cell receptor beta chains sequenced from a single sample in a study of cytomegalovirus exposure and HLA in healthy donors. 60 Vbeta and 13 Jbeta primers were used in PCR. Libraries were prepared by immunoSEQ multiplex PCR; TCRdb keeps only in-frame clonotypes and omits some of them. This table lists some 48,000 clones. The sample taken for sequencing was PBMCs. The receptors here all came from a male donor in good health and CMV-seropositive.

The J gene is TRBJ2-5, the V gene TRBV5-1; TRBD2 matches at 10 bases. CDR1 and CDR2 from the germline V gene are SGHRS and YFSETQ. The V and J ends lost 7 bases and 2 bases, in that order; junction bases with no gene match: 5. This CDR3 comprises 14 residues. The CDR3 sequence is CASGLAGVQETQYF. The CDR3 DNA sequence: TGCGCCAGCGGGCTAGCGGGGGTACAAGAGACCCAGTACTTC.

The chain links TRBV9 to TRBJ1-3; D uncertain. Germline lookup yields CDR1 SGDLS and CDR2 YYNGEE. V was trimmed by 4 bases and J by 4 bases, leaving 9 bases between them. The CDR3 is 13 amino acids. The DNA for the CDR3 is TGTGCCAGCAGCTCGAGGTACGGAAACACCATATATTTT. Its translation: CASSSRYGNTIYF.

In DNA, the CDR3 is TGTGCCAGCAGCCCCTCTGTAGGGGCGGGGGAGACCCAGTACTTC. Its protein product is CASSPSVGAGETQYF. The chain carries TRBV11-2 and TRBJ2-5; D is perhaps TRBD2 (6 bases). The CDR3 has 15 amino acids. Germline CDR1 and CDR2: SGHAT and FQNNGV. Trimming took off 5 bases at V and 5 bases at J, with 18 bases between the two ends. Drawing the rest from reference TRBV11-2 and TRBJ2-5, the complete variable domain is EAGVAQSPRYKIIEKRQSVAFWCNPISGHATLYWYQQILGQGPKLLIQFQNNGVVDDSQLPKDRFSAERLKGVDSTLKIQPAKLEDSAVYLCASSPSVGAGETQYFGPGTRLLVL.

V usage is TRBV6-5 and J usage is TRBJ1-1; 8 bases are a match to TRBD1. V lost 2 bases and J lost 7; bases outside the gene matches: 6. Germline lookup yields CDR1 MNHEY and CDR2 SVGAGI. The CDR3 is made up of 14 amino acids. DNA of the CDR3: TGTGCCAGCAGTTACCAAACCGGGACAGGTGAAGCTTTCTTT. It codes for CASSYQTGTGEAFF.

J is TRBJ1-5 and V is TRBV2, with 11 bases fitting TRBD1. The V gene's germline CDR1 is SNHLY and CDR2 FYNNEI. V lost 6 bases and J lost 3; bases outside the gene matches: 10. The CDR3 covers 17 residues. The CDR3 spells CASSGTGGVSANQPQHF. The DNA for the CDR3 is TGTGCCAGCAGCGGGACAGGGGGTGTTTCTGCCAATCAGCCCCAGCATTTT.

The rearrangement links TRBV9 to TRBJ2-3, with 8 bases matching TRBD1. Germline CDR1 reads SGDLS; CDR2 reads YYNGEE. The CDR3 sequence is 16 residues long. V gave up 0 bases and J gave up 4 bases; unmatched junction bases: 7. CDR3 in amino acids: CASSVAGQEGADTQYF. The CDR3 nucleotides are TGTGCCAGCAGCGTAGCGGGACAGGAGGGAGCAGATACGCAGTATTTT.

The chain employs TRBV7-9 and TRBJ2-5; D call uncertain. Trimming shortened V by 1 base and J by 11 bases, and 11 bases separated the two germline ends. CDR3 length: 12 residues. The germline V gene encodes CDR1 SEHNR and CDR2 FQNEAQ (reference sequence). DNA of the CDR3: TGTGCCAGCAGCTTAGTTTCTATGGAGCAGTACTTC. This codes for CASSLVSMEQYF.

V usage is TRBV18 and J usage is TRBJ1-1; the match to TRBD1 covers 10 bases. V lost 5 bases, J lost 6 bases, and 6 bases stayed unmatched. Germline V CDR1 and CDR2: KGHSH, LQKENI. This CDR3 is built from 14 residues. CDR3 DNA: TGTGCCAGCTCAACCGGGACAGGGGTTTCTGAAGCTTTCTTT. Its protein is CASSTGTGVSEAFF.

The chain uses TRBV19 and TRBJ1-5; the match to TRBD1 covers 7 bases. The J segment lost 7 bases and the V segment lost 5 bases, leaving 11 bases of the junction unmatched. Germline V gene sequence: CDR1 LNHDA, CDR2 SQIVND (reference sequence). This CDR3 is built from 15 residues. CDR3 in amino acids: CASSPLPTGRQPQHF. CDR3 DNA: TGTGCCAGTAGTCCCCTACCGACAGGGAGACAGCCCCAGCATTTT. Complete variable domain (other parts from reference TRBV19 and TRBJ1-5): DGGITQSPKYLFRKEGQNVTLSCEQNLNHDAMYWYRQDPGQGLRLIYYSQIVNDFQKGDIAEGYSVSREKKESFPLTVTSAQKNPTAFYLCASSPLPTGRQPQHFGDGTRLSIL.

This sequence joins TRBV5-4 and TRBJ1-6; D may be TRBD1 (5 bases). V lost 4 bases to trimming and J lost 11 bases, with 19 bases between them. Germline CDR1 is SGHNT and CDR2 is YYREEE (reference sequence). The CDR3 spans 15 residues. The CDR3 nucleotides are TGTGCCAGCAGCCCGGACGGGACCCGGGAGGCACCCCTCCACTTT. This sequence encodes CASSPDGTREAPLHF.